This entry describes one TCR beta chain. This sample was taken from a study of blood T cell repertoires in COVID-19. Whole-study context: The United States, Italy and Spain supplied acute and convalescent COVID-19 samples. From T cells, B-cell-depleted T cells, or PBMCs came the material, which was cDNA or gDNA.

Source study methods: Using reference gene primer amplification, nucleated cell counts were estimated. Sequencing used immunoSEQ multiplex PCR; TCRdb keeps in-frame clones, though not all of them. V and J calls and clone size are as listed in that table; D and trimming were resolved from the DNA. Of 270,000 or so clones in the sample, roughly nine tenths are singletons; the top ten hold 0.85% to 0.95%. The V end was cut by 4 bases, the J end by 5 bases, with 14 bases between. CDR1 LGHDT and CDR2 YNNKEL come from the germline V gene (reference sequence). The CDR3 has 14 residues. The chain is built from TRBV3-1 (or the pseudogene TRBV3-2) and TRBJ2-5, with D possibly TRBD2 on 5 matching bases. Sequenced input: peripheral blood. The receptor's source is a woman aged 40 to 50 who had recovered from COVID-19. Written as DNA, the CDR3 is TGTGCCAGCAGCCCCTGGCCGGAGGTTGAGACCCAGTACTTC. It yields the protein CASSPWPEVETQYF.